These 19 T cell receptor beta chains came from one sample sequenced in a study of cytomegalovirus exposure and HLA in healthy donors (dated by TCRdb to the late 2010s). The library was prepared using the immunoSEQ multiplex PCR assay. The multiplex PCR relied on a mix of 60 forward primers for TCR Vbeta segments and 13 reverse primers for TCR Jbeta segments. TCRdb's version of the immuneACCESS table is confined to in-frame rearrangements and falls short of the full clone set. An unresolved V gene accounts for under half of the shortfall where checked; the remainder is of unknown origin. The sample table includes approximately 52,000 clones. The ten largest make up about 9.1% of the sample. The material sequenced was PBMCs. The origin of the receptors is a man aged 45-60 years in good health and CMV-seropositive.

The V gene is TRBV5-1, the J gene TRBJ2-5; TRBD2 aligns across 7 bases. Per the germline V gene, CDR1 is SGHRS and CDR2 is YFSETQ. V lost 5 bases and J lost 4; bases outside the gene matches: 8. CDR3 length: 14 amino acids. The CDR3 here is CASSMLAARETQYF. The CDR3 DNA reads TGCGCCAGCAGTATGCTAGCGGCGAGAGAGACCCAGTACTTC.

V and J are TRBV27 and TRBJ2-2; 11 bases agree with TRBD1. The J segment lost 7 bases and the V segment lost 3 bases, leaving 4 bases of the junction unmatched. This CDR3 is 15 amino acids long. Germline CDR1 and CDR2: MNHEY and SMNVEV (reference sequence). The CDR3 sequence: CASSFRDRGIGELFF. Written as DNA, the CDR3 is TGTGCCAGCAGTTTCCGGGACAGGGGGATCGGGGAGCTGTTTTTT.

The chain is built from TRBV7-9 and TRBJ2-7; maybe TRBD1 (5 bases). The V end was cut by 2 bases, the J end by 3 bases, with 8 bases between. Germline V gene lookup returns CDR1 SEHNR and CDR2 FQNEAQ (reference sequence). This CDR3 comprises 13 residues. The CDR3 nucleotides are TGTGCCAGCAGCTTATCAGGGAACTACGAGCAGTACTTC. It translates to CASSLSGNYEQYF.

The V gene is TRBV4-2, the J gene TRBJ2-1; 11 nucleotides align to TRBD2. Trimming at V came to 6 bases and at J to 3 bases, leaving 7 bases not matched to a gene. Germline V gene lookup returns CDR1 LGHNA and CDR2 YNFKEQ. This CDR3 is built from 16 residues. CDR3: CASSHSGGAGYNEQFF. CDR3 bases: TGTGCCAGCAGTCATAGCGGGGGGGCCGGCTACAATGAGCAGTTCTTC.

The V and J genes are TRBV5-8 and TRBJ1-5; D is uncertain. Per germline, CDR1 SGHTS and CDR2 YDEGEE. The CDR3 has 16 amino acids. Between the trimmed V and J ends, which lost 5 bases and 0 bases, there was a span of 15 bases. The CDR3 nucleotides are TGTGCCAGCAGAACCGGGTCCCAAAATAGCAATCAGCCCCAGCATTTT. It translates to CASRTGSQNSNQPQHF.

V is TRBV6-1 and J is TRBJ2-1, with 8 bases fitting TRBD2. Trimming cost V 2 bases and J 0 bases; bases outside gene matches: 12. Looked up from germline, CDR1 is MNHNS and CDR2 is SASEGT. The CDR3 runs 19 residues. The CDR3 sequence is CASSERLVSGTSSYNEQFF. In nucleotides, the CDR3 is TGTGCCAGCAGTGAACGGTTGGTTAGCGGGACGAGCTCCTACAATGAGCAGTTCTTC.

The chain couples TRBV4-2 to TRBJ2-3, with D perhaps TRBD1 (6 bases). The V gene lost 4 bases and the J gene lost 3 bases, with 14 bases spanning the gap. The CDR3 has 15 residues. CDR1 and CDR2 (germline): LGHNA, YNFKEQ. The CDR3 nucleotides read TGTGCCAGCAGCCTCCGACAGGCTAGGACAGATACGCAGTATTTT. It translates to CASSLRQARTDTQYF.

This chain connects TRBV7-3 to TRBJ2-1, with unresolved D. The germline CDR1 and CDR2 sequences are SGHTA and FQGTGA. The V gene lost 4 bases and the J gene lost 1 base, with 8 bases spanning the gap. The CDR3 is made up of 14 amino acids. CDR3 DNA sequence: TGTGCCAGCAGCTCCCCGGAGTCCTACAATGAGCAGTTCTTC. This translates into CASSSPESYNEQFF.

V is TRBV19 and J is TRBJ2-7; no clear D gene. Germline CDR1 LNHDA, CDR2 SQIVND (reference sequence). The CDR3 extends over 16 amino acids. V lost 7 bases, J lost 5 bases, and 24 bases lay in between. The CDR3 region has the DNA TGTGCCAGTACCGTAAACCCCGCCCTTAGCCGGGACGAGCAGTACTTC. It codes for CASTVNPALSRDEQYF.

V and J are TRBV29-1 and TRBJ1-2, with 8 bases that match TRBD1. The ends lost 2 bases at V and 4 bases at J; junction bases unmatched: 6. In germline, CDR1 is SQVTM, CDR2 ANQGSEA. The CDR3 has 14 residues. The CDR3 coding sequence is TGCAGCGTTGAAAAGGCAGGGGGCATCTATGGCTACACCTTC. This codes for CSVEKAGGIYGYTF.

The CDR3 is CASSSTTRRSYNEQFF. The CDR3 nucleotides are TGCGCCAGCAGCTCCACGACTAGACGCTCCTACAATGAGCAGTTCTTC. The chain is built from TRBV5-1 and TRBJ2-1, with D possibly matching TRBD2 (6 bases). The length of the CDR3 is 16 residues. Germline V gene lookup returns CDR1 SGHRS and CDR2 YFSETQ. The germline V and J ends were trimmed by 3 bases and 0 bases, with 13 bases remaining between them.

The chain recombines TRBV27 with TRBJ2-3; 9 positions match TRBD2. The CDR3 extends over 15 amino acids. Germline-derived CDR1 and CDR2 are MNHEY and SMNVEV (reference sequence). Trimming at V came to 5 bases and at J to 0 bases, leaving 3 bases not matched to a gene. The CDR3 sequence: CASSRTSVSTDTQYF. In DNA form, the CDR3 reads TGTGCCAGCAGTCGGACTAGCGTTAGCACAGATACGCAGTATTTT.

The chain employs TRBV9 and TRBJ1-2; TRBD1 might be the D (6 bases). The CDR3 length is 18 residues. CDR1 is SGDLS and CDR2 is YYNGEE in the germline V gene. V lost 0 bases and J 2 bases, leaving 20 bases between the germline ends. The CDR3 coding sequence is TGTGCCAGCAGCGTAGGACCCTCCGCGGGGGGCCCAAACTATGGCTACACCTTC. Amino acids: CASSVGPSAGGPNYGYTF.

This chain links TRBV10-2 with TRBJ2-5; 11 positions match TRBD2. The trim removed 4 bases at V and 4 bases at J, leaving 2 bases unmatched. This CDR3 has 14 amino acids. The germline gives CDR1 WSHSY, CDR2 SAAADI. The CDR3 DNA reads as TGCGCCAGCAGTGCGACTAGCGGGGCAGAGACCCAGTACTTC. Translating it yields CASSATSGAETQYF.

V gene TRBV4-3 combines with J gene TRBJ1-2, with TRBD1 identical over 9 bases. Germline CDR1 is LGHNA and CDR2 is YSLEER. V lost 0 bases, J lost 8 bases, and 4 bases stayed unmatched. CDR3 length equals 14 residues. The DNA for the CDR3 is TGCGCCAGCAGCCAAGATGGGACAGGGTTGGGCTACACCTTC. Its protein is CASSQDGTGLGYTF.

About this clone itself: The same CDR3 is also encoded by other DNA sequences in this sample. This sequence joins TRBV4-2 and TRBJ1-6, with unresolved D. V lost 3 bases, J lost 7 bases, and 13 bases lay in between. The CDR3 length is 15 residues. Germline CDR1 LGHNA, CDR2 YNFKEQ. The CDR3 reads CASSQDYRDNSPLHF. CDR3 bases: TGTGCCAGCAGCCAGGACTACAGAGACAATTCACCCCTCCACTTT.

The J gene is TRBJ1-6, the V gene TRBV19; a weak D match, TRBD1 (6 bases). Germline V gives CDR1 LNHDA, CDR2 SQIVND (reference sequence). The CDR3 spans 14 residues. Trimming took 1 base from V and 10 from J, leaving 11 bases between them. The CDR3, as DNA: TGTGCCAGTAGTATAGGTAAAGGGGGATCACCCCTCCACTTT. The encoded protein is CASSIGKGGSPLHF. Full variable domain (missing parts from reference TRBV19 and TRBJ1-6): DGGITQSPKYLFRKEGQNVTLSCEQNLNHDAMYWYRQDPGQGLRLIYYSQIVNDFQKGDIAEGYSVSREKKESFPLTVTSAQKNPTAFYLCASSIGKGGSPLHFGNGTRLTVT.

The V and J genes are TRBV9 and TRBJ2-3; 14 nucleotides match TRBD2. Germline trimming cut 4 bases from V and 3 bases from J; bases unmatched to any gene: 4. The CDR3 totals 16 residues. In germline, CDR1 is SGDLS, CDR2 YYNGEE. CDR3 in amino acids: CASSLGLAGVTDTQYF. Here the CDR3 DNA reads TGTGCCAGCAGCTTGGGACTAGCGGGAGTGACAGATACGCAGTATTTT.

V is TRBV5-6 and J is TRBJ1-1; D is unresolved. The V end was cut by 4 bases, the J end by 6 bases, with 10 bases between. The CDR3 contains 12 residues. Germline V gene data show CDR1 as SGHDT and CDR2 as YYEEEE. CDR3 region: CASSQAEAEAFF. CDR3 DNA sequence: TGTGCCAGCAGCCAGGCAGAAGCTGAAGCTTTCTTT.